The rows below give T cell receptor beta chains drawn from one sample of a study of blood T cell repertoires in COVID-19. Only in-frame clones appear in the TCRdb table, and some are missing; sequencing was by immunoSEQ multiplex PCR. The sample holds roughly 100,000 clones, about 89% seen once. The sample taken for sequencing was peripheral blood. The receptors were sampled from a human donor in a cohort sampled during active COVID-19. The CDR3 runs from the conserved cysteine through the conserved F or W. D genes are given only for firm matches. Size is omitted from some rows. Given values are once, few, many or a class for expanded clones.

cdr3_nt cdr3_aa cdr3_length j_call d_call clone_size v_call
TGTGCCAGCAGCATGACGGGTCGGACCCAGTACTTC CASSMTGRTQYF 12 TRBJ2-5 - few TRBV28
TGTGCCAGCTCACCATTCTTTGGGACAGAGAATTCACCCCTCCACTTT CASSPFFGTENSPLHF 16 TRBJ1-6 TRBD1 few TRBV18
TGTGCCAGCTCACCACAGGAGAAGGACACTGAAGCTTTCTTT CASSPQEKDTEAFF 14 TRBJ1-1 - - TRBV18
TGTGCCAGCAGTGAGACTAGCGGAACCTACAATGAGCAGTTCTTC CASSETSGTYNEQFF 15 TRBJ2-1 TRBD2 - TRBV2
TGCGCCAGCACCCCTAGGACAGGGGAGATAGATACGCAGTATTTT CASTPRTGEIDTQYF 15 TRBJ2-3 TRBD1 - TRBV10-1
TGTGCCAGCAGTGAAAGTAGGCAGTTCGGGGGTGGCACAGATACGCAGTATTTT CASSESRQFGGGTDTQYF 18 TRBJ2-3 - - TRBV2
TGTGCCTGGAATAGGCAGGTCCAAGAGACCCAGTACTTC CAWNRQVQETQYF 13 TRBJ2-5 - - TRBV30
TGTGCCAGCAGCTGGGACAGGGGAGTCTACGAGCAGTACTTC CASSWDRGVYEQYF 14 TRBJ2-7 TRBD1 - TRBV7-2
TGTGCCAGCAGCTTAGGTCAGTGGGACAGGGCCTACGAGCAGTACTTC CASSLGQWDRAYEQYF 16 TRBJ2-7 TRBD1 - TRBV7-8
TGTGCCAGCAGCTGGGGGGACAGGATGGAGACCCAGTACTTC CASSWGDRMETQYF 14 TRBJ2-5 TRBD1 - TRBV5-4
TGTGCCAGACAGGGGAGAGGCTACACCTTC CARQGRGYTF 10 TRBJ1-2 TRBD1 - TRBV6-5
TGTGCCAGCAGCGGAGCGGGCGGAGAGACCCAGTACTTC CASSGAGGETQYF 13 TRBJ2-5 - once TRBV11-3
TGCGCCAGCAGCTTGGCGAGGACAGCGAACACTGAAGCTTTCTTT CASSLARTANTEAFF 15 TRBJ1-1 - - TRBV5-1
TGTGCCAGCAGCGTTAGGGCAGGGGCTAGCGGCTACGAGCAGTACTTC CASSVRAGASGYEQYF 16 TRBJ2-7 - - TRBV9
TGTGCCAGCAGTATACACGGTACAGGGAACTCACCCCTCCACTTT CASSIHGTGNSPLHF 15 TRBJ1-6 - - TRBV28
TGTGCCGGAGAGACAGGAGGAGTTTGGAATGAGCAGTTCTTC CAGETGGVWNEQFF 14 TRBJ2-1 - - TRBV25-1
TGTGCCAGCAGTGTCGAGGGACAAAACACCGGGGAGCTGTTTTTT CASSVEGQNTGELFF 15 TRBJ2-2 - - TRBV6-4
TGTGCCAGTAGTAGCCAGGGGAACACTGAAGCTTTCTTT CASSSQGNTEAFF 13 TRBJ1-1 - - TRBV19
TGTGCCAGCTCACTGCGGAAGGCAGGGGCGTACCGGGAGCTGTTTTTT CASSLRKAGAYRELFF 16 TRBJ2-2 - once TRBV18
TGCGCCAGCAGCTTGTCCGGGGATATGAACACTGAAGCTTTCTTT CASSLSGDMNTEAFF 15 TRBJ1-1 - - TRBV5-1
TGTGCCAGTAGTATAGATTTCGGCAGGGGCAGCCAGCCCCAGCATTTT CASSIDFGRGSQPQHF 16 TRBJ1-5 - - TRBV19
TGTGCCAGCAGCCAAGACAGGCACAATGAGCAGTTCTTC CASSQDRHNEQFF 13 TRBJ2-1 - - TRBV3-1/TRBV3-2
TGTGCCACCAGTGATTCCTCACCTAGGTCCTACAATGAGCAGTTCTTC CATSDSSPRSYNEQFF 16 TRBJ2-1 - - TRBV24-1
TGTGCCAGCAGCTTAACGGGGAGCTCCTACAATGAGCAGTTCTTC CASSLTGSSYNEQFF 15 TRBJ2-1 - - TRBV11-2
TGTGCCAGCAGTGGGGGACAGGAAGCTTCATACGAGCAGTACTTC CASSGGQEASYEQYF 15 TRBJ2-7 TRBD1 once TRBV25-1
TGTGCCAGCAGCTTCCGCCCTATACTAGCGGGAGCCGTAGATACGCAGTATTTT CASSFRPILAGAVDTQYF 18 TRBJ2-3 TRBD2 - TRBV11-2
TGTGCCAGCAGAGGGACAGGGAAGGGCCCCTCCTACAATGAGCAGTTCTTC CASRGTGKGPSYNEQFF 17 TRBJ2-1 TRBD1 - TRBV2
TGTGCCAGCAGCGGGGGCGGGAGCTCCTACGAGCAGTACTTC CASSGGGSSYEQYF 14 TRBJ2-7 TRBD2 - TRBV9
TGTGCCAGCAGCCCCACACTAGCGCTGGCGGAGACCCAGTACTTC CASSPTLALAETQYF 15 TRBJ2-5 TRBD2 - TRBV5-6
TGTGCCAGCAGCTTTTCTCGGGGGAGGGCCTACGAGCAGTACTTC CASSFSRGRAYEQYF 15 TRBJ2-7 TRBD2 - TRBV7-2
TGTGCCAGCAGTAACAGGGGCAGGTTTGCTGGCTACACCTTC CASSNRGRFAGYTF 14 TRBJ1-2 TRBD1 - TRBV6-5
TGTGCCAGCTCACCCATTAGCGGGAGGGCCAGTAAAACAGATACGCAGTATTTT CASSPISGRASKTDTQYF 18 TRBJ2-3 TRBD2 once TRBV18
TGTGCCAGCAGCCGAACCGGGACAGGGACCTACGAGCAGTACTTC CASSRTGTGTYEQYF 15 TRBJ2-7 TRBD1 - TRBV7-9
TGTGCCAGCAGCTCGATCGGGGGGGCCGGGGAGGCGTATAATTCACCCCTCCACTTT CASSSIGGAGEAYNSPLHF 19 TRBJ1-6 - - TRBV7-9
TGTGCCAGCAGCTTTCAGACTAGCGCTGAGACCCAGTACTTC CASSFQTSAETQYF 14 TRBJ2-5 TRBD2 once TRBV7-2
TGTGCCAGTAGTCCACCCGTCGGAGTCTACGAGCAGTACTTC CASSPPVGVYEQYF 14 TRBJ2-7 - - TRBV19
TGCGCCAGCAGTAGGCAGGGCTACGAGCAGTACTTC CASSRQGYEQYF 12 TRBJ2-7 - - TRBV5-1
TGTGCCAGCAGTCACAGGGGGCGGTACTACGAGCAGTACTTC CASSHRGRYYEQYF 14 TRBJ2-7 TRBD1 - TRBV25-1
TGTGCCAGCAGCTTGGTGGCTGAGGTAGCTTATGGCTACACCTTC CASSLVAEVAYGYTF 15 TRBJ1-2 - - TRBV11-3
TGTGCCAGCAGCTTAGCCCCTAGCGGGACTGTCACAGATACGCAGTATTTT CASSLAPSGTVTDTQYF 17 TRBJ2-3 TRBD2 - TRBV7-3
TGTGCCTGGAGTGTAGGGACAGGGGCCTACGAGCAGTACTTC CAWSVGTGAYEQYF 14 TRBJ2-7 TRBD1 - TRBV30
TGCAGCGTTGAATTGGCGCTAGCGGGAGGGGGCGAGCAGTACTTC CSVELALAGGGEQYF 15 TRBJ2-7 TRBD2 - TRBV29-1
TGTGCCAGCAGCTTAGGGGCGGGGACCACAGATACGCAGTATTTT CASSLGAGTTDTQYF 15 TRBJ2-3 - - TRBV7-3
TGTGCCAGCAGCGTAAGACAGGGGGCGTCCTACGAGCAGTACTTC CASSVRQGASYEQYF 15 TRBJ2-7 TRBD1 - TRBV27
TGCAGCGCCACGGGACAGGGACTCGACGAGCAGTACTTC CSATGQGLDEQYF 13 TRBJ2-7 TRBD1 - TRBV29-1
TGTGCCAGCAGCCCAGGCAACAATGAGCAGTTCTTC CASSPGNNEQFF 12 TRBJ2-1 - - TRBV7-2
TGTGCCAGCAGCGCACCGGGGGGGGGACGTGAGACCCAGTACTTC CASSAPGGGRETQYF 15 TRBJ2-5 TRBD2 - TRBV7-8
TGTGCCAGCAGCACAGGGGATTATGGCTACACCTTC CASSTGDYGYTF 12 TRBJ1-2 TRBD1 - TRBV28
TGTGCCAGCTCACCCCTGGGAGCGGGTTTGGGCACTGAAGCTTTCTTT CASSPLGAGLGTEAFF 16 TRBJ1-1 - - TRBV18
TGTGCCAGCAGCTTAGCGACAGGCTTGAACACTGAAGCTTTCTTT CASSLATGLNTEAFF 15 TRBJ1-1 - - TRBV7-2
TGTGCCAGCAGCGGAAAGGGACAGGATGGCTACACCTTC CASSGKGQDGYTF 13 TRBJ1-2 - - TRBV21-1
TGTGCCAGCAGCTTGGGTAGTTTAGAGACCCAGTACTTC CASSLGSLETQYF 13 TRBJ2-5 - - TRBV5-6